Below are 4 T cell receptor beta chains sequenced from a single sample in a study of CD8 T cells in Susac syndrome. cDNA came from around 0.5 to 1 ug RNA primed by random hexamers. TCRdb re-derived calls from the immunoSEQ multiplex PCR reads in MiXCR, one entry per CDR3 protein. The top ten clones hold about 0.09% of a sample with fewer than 150,000 distinct CDR3 sequences, about 92% of them seen once. Sequences were obtained from CD4+ T cells from PBMCs. These receptors were obtained from a human donor with multiple sclerosis.

This clonotype appeared a single time. The rearrangement uses TRBV15 and TRBJ1-1; D is ambiguous. Germline CDR1 and CDR2: LNHNV and YYDKDF (reference sequence). Deletions cut 3 bases from V and 7 bases from J, with 12 bases between. CDR3 length: 13 residues. This CDR3 is CATSSGPAREAFF. The CDR3 DNA reads TGTGCCACCAGCAGCGGGCCGGCTCGTGAAGCTTTCTTT.

The chain recombines TRBV20-1 with TRBJ2-7, with D maybe TRBD1 (6 bases). The length of the CDR3 is 16 residues. From germline, CDR1 is DFQATT and CDR2 SNEGSKA (reference sequence). Trimming shortened V by 0 bases and J by 6 bases, and 21 bases separated the two germline ends. CDR3 loop: CSARDRGQGHGAEQYF. The CDR3 DNA reads as TGCAGTGCTAGAGATCGTGGGCAGGGACACGGCGCCGAGCAGTACTTC.

This clonotype was detected a few times. The rearrangement joins TRBV5-1 to TRBJ2-5, with D maybe TRBD2 (5 bases). Germline CDR1 reads SGHRS; CDR2 reads YFSETQ. CDR3 size: 13 residues. The V end lost 4 bases, the J end lost 5 bases, and 12 bases lay between the germline ends. The CDR3 DNA sequence: TGCGCCAGCAGCAACCCCGGCGGGGAGACCCAGTACTTC. Protein product: CASSNPGGETQYF.

The chain carries TRBV27 and TRBJ2-3; 15 positions agree with TRBD2. Germline CDR1 and CDR2: MNHEY and SMNVEV (reference sequence). J lost 8 bases, V lost 3 bases, and 6 bases had no gene match. The CDR3 length is 16 residues. CDR3 bases: TGTGCCAGCAGTTTGAGGACTAGCGGGGGGGCCGCTACGCAGTATTTT. Translation gives CASSLRTSGGAATQYF.